One and the same sample provided the 20 T cell receptor beta chains below, sequenced in a study of cytomegalovirus exposure and HLA in healthy donors. 13 Jbeta primers and 60 Vbeta primers were used for the PCR. The method was immunoSEQ multiplex PCR; TCRdb's version includes in-frame clones alone and lacks a portion of them. Of around 200,000 clones in the sample, around 84% were seen once. Sample: PBMCs. These receptors were collected from a girl aged 2-9 years in good health and CMV-seropositive.

This chain joins TRBV19 and TRBJ1-2, with D maybe TRBD1 (5 bases). This CDR3 contains 16 residues. V was pared by 0 bases and J by 4 bases, with 15 bases between. The germline V gene encodes CDR1 LNHDA and CDR2 SQIVND (reference sequence). The CDR3 sequence: CASSIDLSGRAYGYTF. In DNA form, the CDR3 reads TGTGCCAGTAGTATAGATCTTTCGGGCAGGGCCTATGGCTACACCTTC.

V is TRBV19 and J is TRBJ2-1; D remains ambiguous. Germline V gives CDR1 LNHDA, CDR2 SQIVND (reference sequence). The CDR3 runs 11 residues. Trimming pared 7 bases from V and 4 bases from J, leaving 5 bases between. The CDR3 protein is CASNRYNEQFF. Written as DNA, the CDR3 is TGTGCCAGTAACAGATACAATGAGCAGTTCTTC.

CDR3 sequence: CAWSAGRSTDTQYF. The DNA of the CDR3 is TGTGCCTGGAGTGCTGGGAGAAGCACAGATACGCAGTATTTT. The V and J genes are TRBV30 and TRBJ2-3; maybe TRBD2 (5 bases). The germline gives CDR1 GTSNPN, CDR2 SVGIG (reference sequence). This CDR3 has 14 amino acids. V was trimmed by 1 base and J by 0 bases, leaving 8 bases between them.

CDR3 in amino acids: CSVLDNGDIQYF. The DNA for the CDR3 is TGCAGCGTGCTGGACAATGGGGACATTCAGTACTTC. The chain carries TRBV29-1 and TRBJ2-4; tentatively, D is TRBD1 (5 bases). Germline V lookup: CDR1 SQVTM, CDR2 ANQGSEA. V shed 6 bases and J shed 8 bases, with 14 bases lying between them. The CDR3 spans 12 residues.

This clone was recorded only once. The chain employs TRBV30 and TRBJ1-6, with a tentative D call TRBD1 (6 bases). Germline V CDR1 and CDR2: GTSNPN, SVGIG (reference sequence). Trimming pared 0 bases from V and 3 bases from J, leaving 9 bases between. This CDR3 contains 15 residues. The CDR3 DNA sequence: TGTGCCTGGAGTGTACGCAGGGGCTATAATTCACCCCTCCACTTT. Encoded protein: CAWSVRRGYNSPLHF.

The rearrangement links TRBV10-3 to TRBJ2-7; D may be TRBD1 (5 bases). CDR3 length: 16 residues. V lost 3 bases, J lost 5 bases, and 20 bases lay in between. Germline CDR1 ENHRY, CDR2 SYGVKD. The CDR3: CAISENRIPLNDEQYF. The DNA for the CDR3 is TGTGCCATCAGTGAAAACAGGATCCCCTTGAACGACGAGCAGTACTTC.

The genes are TRBV1 and TRBJ2-3; the table gives TRBD2 as D, unverified against the DNA. TRBV1 is deemed a pseudogene. The CDR3 length is 15 residues. CDR3 in DNA: TGCACCAGCAGTCTAGCGGAGGGTAGGACAGATACGCAGTATTTT. Encoded protein: CTSSLAEGRTDTQYF.

The V gene is TRBV4-2, the J gene TRBJ2-1, with TRBD2 identical over 9 bases. Germline loops: CDR1 LGHNA, CDR2 YNFKEQ. There are 17 residues in the CDR3. Trimming cost V 1 base and J 3 bases; bases outside gene matches: 7. CDR3: CASSQGLLAGVYNEQFF. CDR3 sequence (DNA): TGTGCCAGCAGCCAAGGCCTATTAGCGGGAGTCTACAATGAGCAGTTCTTC.

The rearrangement joins TRBV27 to TRBJ2-3, with 7 bases that match TRBD1. After removal of 3 bases from V and 0 bases from J, the junction contained 3 bases not matched to a gene. The CDR3 is 15 amino acids. The germline V gene has CDR1 MNHEY and CDR2 SMNVEV (reference sequence). The CDR3 region is CASSFEGASTDTQYF. The CDR3 DNA reads TGTGCCAGCAGTTTTGAGGGGGCTAGCACAGATACGCAGTATTTT.

The genes are TRBV7-9 and TRBJ1-2, with 8 bases fitting TRBD1. From germline, CDR1 is SEHNR and CDR2 FQNEAQ (reference sequence). The CDR3 loop spans 15 amino acids. J lost 6 bases, V lost 4 bases, and 10 bases had no gene match. The CDR3 sequence is CASSSTDRVLNGYTF. In DNA form, the CDR3 reads TGTGCCAGCAGCTCAACGGACAGGGTTCTTAATGGCTACACCTTC.

The V gene is TRBV5-8, the J gene TRBJ2-7; 10 bases match TRBD2. Unmatched junction bases numbered 14, after V lost 3 bases and J lost 5 bases. This CDR3 contains 17 residues. Germline CDR1 and CDR2: SGHTS and YDEGEE. CDR3: CASSYRLAGDRGDEQYF. As DNA, the CDR3 is TGTGCCAGCAGCTACCGGCTAGCGGGAGACCGGGGGGACGAGCAGTACTTC.

A word on this clone: The junction and the germline gene differ at one end; a read error may be behind it. The V and J genes are TRBV15 and TRBJ1-5, with D possibly matching TRBD1 (6 bases). Germline V gene lookup returns CDR1 LNHNV and CDR2 YYDKDF (reference sequence). CDR3 length equals 12 residues. The CDR3 bases are TGTGCCACCAGCAGAGATGGACAGCCCCCGCATTTT. Protein product: CATSRDGQPPHF.

The rearrangement uses TRBV5-1 and TRBJ2-3, with TRBD1 matching over 10 bases. Looked up from germline, CDR1 is SGHRS and CDR2 is YFSETQ. V shed 0 bases, J shed 3 bases, and the junction held 4 bases outside the gene matches. The CDR3 is made up of 16 amino acids. The CDR3 region is CASSLGLGQGTDTQYF. CDR3 in DNA: TGCGCCAGCAGCTTGGGGTTGGGACAGGGGACAGATACGCAGTATTTT.

The table lists this clone with a few counts. The chain uses TRBV4-1 and TRBJ1-4; D gene ambiguous. CDR1 is MGHRA, CDR2 YSYEKL, per germline. Trimming stripped 0 bases from V and 4 bases from J, with 12 bases between. The CDR3 covers 16 residues. For the CDR3, the DNA is TGCGCCAGCAGCCAAGATACGGGGTTGGATAATGAAAAACTGTTTTTT. It codes for CASSQDTGLDNEKLFF.

V is TRBV11-2 and J is TRBJ2-7; 7 nucleotides align to TRBD1. Trimming removed 4 bases from V and 2 bases from J; junction bases left unmatched: 8. Germline CDR1 SGHAT, CDR2 FQNNGV. This CDR3 contains 15 residues. The CDR3 region has the DNA TGTGCCAGCAGCTATCGACAGGGTCTCACCTACGAGCAGTACTTC. It translates to CASSYRQGLTYEQYF.

J is TRBJ2-3 and V is TRBV6-5, with 9 nucleotides matching TRBD1. From germline, CDR1 is MNHEY and CDR2 SVGAGI. V was clipped by 4 bases and J by 5 bases; unmatched bases: 7. This CDR3 has 15 residues. This CDR3 reads CASSSGTGRVDTQYF. CDR3 in DNA: TGTGCCAGCAGTTCCGGGACAGGGAGGGTAGATACGCAGTATTTT.

The chain has TRBV5-1 and TRBJ1-2; D is unclear. CDR1 and CDR2 (germline): SGHRS, YFSETQ. Trimming removed 0 bases from V and 8 bases from J, with 8 bases in between. CDR3 length: 12 amino acids. CDR3 in amino acids: CASSLDRLGYTF. CDR3 DNA: TGCGCCAGCAGCTTGGACCGTCTAGGCTACACCTTC.

The chain links TRBV18 to TRBJ2-3; 10 bases map to TRBD1. Germline V gene data show CDR1 as KGHSH and CDR2 as LQKENI. The CDR3 has 16 amino acids. J was trimmed by 1 base and V by 6 bases; bases with no gene match: 7. In DNA form, the CDR3 reads TGTGCCAGCTCGCCCGTGGGGACAGGGGGCACAGATACGCAGTATTTT. It specifies CASSPVGTGGTDTQYF.

The gene calls are TRBV6-1 and TRBJ1-5, with no clear D. The length of the CDR3 is 13 residues. Looked up from germline, CDR1 is MNHNS and CDR2 is SASEGT. Trimming removed 8 bases from V and 5 bases from J, with 13 bases in between. The CDR3 sequence: CASEIRRDQPQHF. The CDR3 nucleotides read TGTGCCAGCGAGATTAGGAGGGATCAGCCCCAGCATTTT.

The CDR3 protein is CASSLFRSTWSSYNEQFF. The CDR3 nucleotides are TGTGCCAGCAGCTTATTCCGGTCTACGTGGAGTTCCTACAATGAGCAGTTCTTC. The genes are TRBV7-6 and TRBJ2-1; D remains ambiguous. From germline, CDR1 is SGHVS and CDR2 FNYEAQ. The V end lost 2 bases, the J end lost 1 base, and 18 bases lay between the germline ends. The CDR3 has 18 amino acids.